This T cell receptor beta chain was obtained from a study of blood T cell repertoires in COVID-19. Whole-study context: From T cells, B-cell-depleted T cells, or PBMCs came the material, which was cDNA or gDNA.

Allocation to cohorts depended on clinical history reported by the participants. Cohort 3 recovery required two negative PCRs, clearance, or symptom resolution. This clone was detected only a few times. V shed 2 bases and J shed 3 bases, with 13 bases lying between them. The CDR3 is made up of 16 amino acids. Germline V gives CDR1 SEHNR, CDR2 FQNEAQ (reference sequence). Some clones are missing from TCRdb's copy, which holds only in-frame ones; the method was immunoSEQ multiplex PCR. The sample carries just over 300,000 clones, 80% to 90% recorded once. Material: PBMCs or T cells enriched from blood (not recorded which). The source is a man aged 30-40 years who had recovered from COVID-19. The genes are TRBV7-9 and TRBJ2-2, with TRBD2 as a possible D gene (6 bases). The CDR3 sequence is CASSLSAGFYTGELFF. The CDR3 DNA is TGTGCCAGCAGCTTATCGGCGGGGTTTTACACCGGGGAGCTGTTTTTT.